The T cell receptor (beta chain) under discussion was sequenced for a study of T cell clonality in common variable immunodeficiency. CDR1 is SEHNR and CDR2 is FQNEAQ in the germline V gene (reference sequence). The CDR3 extends over 12 amino acids. Points from the study as a whole: T cell subpopulation sequencing would be needed to explain CVID clonality. Reportedly, TCR beta sequences from common variable immunodeficiency showed fewer deletions and N-nucleotide insertions.

As to this clone: Its antigen is currently unknown. The junction departs from the called germline gene at one end, perhaps through a read error. The read finishes 3 residues shy of the CDR3 end, and the germline J gene is used to complete it.

Produced via immunoSEQ multiplex PCR; TCRdb's table is partial and in-frame only. This repertoire holds 40,000 or so clones, and none appear only once. The source is a person between 18 and 75 years old in good health. What was sequenced was peripheral blood mononuclear cells. The chain uses TRBV7-9 and TRBJ1-2, with TRBD1 as a possible D gene (5 bases). CDR3 bases read: TGTTCCAGCAGCAGAACAGGTTCCGGC. As protein: CSSSRTGSG. The whole CDR3 sequence reads CSSSRTGSGYTF.